Presented here are 13 T cell receptor beta chains from one specimen sequenced in a study of shared clonotypes between healthy human individuals. TCRdb's copy holds only in-frame clones and misses some; the assay was immunoSEQ multiplex PCR. Of over a million clones listed, around 74% are singletons. The sequenced material came from memory CD4+ T cells sorted from blood. Stated subset: CD45RA-negative fraction. Every receptor here comes from a young man in good health.

This clone occurred many times. The chain carries TRBV4-1 and TRBJ2-2, with a weak D call TRBD2 (6 bases). V was cut by 4 bases and J by 0 bases, with 15 bases left in between. The germline CDR1 and CDR2 sequences are MGHRA and YSYEKL. The CDR3 is made up of 17 amino acids. The DNA of the CDR3 is TGCGCCAGCAGCCGGGGAGGAACACTAGCGAACACCGGGGAGCTGTTTTTT. It codes for CASSRGGTLANTGELFF.

This clone was seen a handful of times. V and J are TRBV7-2 and TRBJ2-7; D perhaps matches TRBD1 (7 bases). Germline CDR1 SGHTA, CDR2 FQGNSA. The CDR3 contains 15 residues. Trimming took 5 bases from V and 2 from J, leaving 16 bases between them. CDR3 protein: CASSPGGTSTYEQYF. The CDR3 region has the DNA TGTGCCAGCAGCCCAGGGGGGACCTCAACCTACGAGCAGTACTTC.

This clone has a single count. This rearrangement joins TRBV7-9 to TRBJ2-5, with 7 bases lining up with TRBD2. CDR3 size: 14 residues. V trimming: 5 bases; J trimming: 7 bases; junction bases outside the gene matches: 10. Looked up from germline, CDR1 is SEHNR and CDR2 is FQNEAQ (reference sequence). The CDR3 spells CASSPGLVPATQYF. The CDR3 DNA sequence: TGTGCCAGCAGCCCAGGACTAGTCCCTGCGACCCAGTACTTC. The full variable domain, completed using reference TRBV7-9 and TRBJ2-5, is DTGVSQNPRHKITKRGQNVTFRCDPISEHNRLYWYRQTLGQGPEFLTYFQNEAQLEKSRLLSDRFSAERPKGSFSTLEIQRTEQGDSAMYLCASSPGLVPATQYFGPGTRLLVL.

This chain uses TRBV21-1 with TRBJ1-2. TRBV21-1 is shown as a pseudogene. The length of the CDR3 is 13 residues. As DNA, the CDR3 is TGTGCCAGCAGCAAACCCGGATTCTATGGCTACACCTTC. Encoded protein: CASSKPGFYGYTF.

In DNA, the CDR3 is TGTGCCAGCAGTTACTCGGAAAGATACGAGCAGTACTTC. Its translation is CASSYSERYEQYF. The V and J genes are TRBV6-6 and TRBJ2-7; D call uncertain. CDR3 length: 13 residues. CDR1 is MNHNY, CDR2 SVGAGI, per germline (reference sequence). Between the trimmed V and J ends, which lost 0 bases and 4 bases, there was a span of 7 bases.

The CDR3: CASSLAAGGRDTGELFF. The CDR3 region has the DNA TGCGCCAGCAGCTTGGCTGCCGGGGGCAGAGACACCGGGGAGCTGTTTTTT. This sequence joins TRBV5-1 and TRBJ2-2; D possibly matches TRBD1 or TRBD2 (6 bases each). Deletions cut 0 bases from V and 3 bases from J, with 15 bases between. In germline, CDR1 is SGHRS, CDR2 YFSETQ. The CDR3 has 17 amino acids.

The chain couples TRBV1 to TRBJ2-2. TRBV1 is deemed a pseudogene. The length of the CDR3 is 15 residues. The CDR3 region is CTTSLTNTNTGELFF. CDR3 nucleotide sequence: TGCACCACTTCGCTGACGAACACGAACACCGGGGAGCTGTTTTTT.

The rearrangement links TRBV19 to TRBJ2-2; D is unclear. The CDR3 length is 14 residues. The V gene lost 7 bases and the J gene lost 0 bases, with 9 bases spanning the gap. Germline CDR1 reads LNHDA; CDR2 reads SQIVND (reference sequence). The CDR3 sequence: CASIRSANTGELFF. The DNA of the CDR3 is TGTGCCAGTATAAGGAGCGCGAACACCGGGGAGCTGTTTTTT.

This chain uses TRBV29-1 with TRBJ2-3; D might be TRBD2 (7 bases). The V and J ends lost 4 bases and 0 bases respectively, with 14 bases between them. Germline values: CDR1 SQVTM, CDR2 ANQGSEA. The CDR3 totals 15 residues. For the CDR3, the DNA is TGCAGCGTTGGGGGGGGCCAAACTAGCACAGATACGCAGTATTTT. This sequence encodes CSVGGGQTSTDTQYF.

The rearrangement uses TRBV10-2 and TRBJ2-3, with D possibly TRBD2 on 6 matching bases. CDR3 size: 14 residues. V was clipped by 5 bases and J by 5 bases, with 14 bases between them. From germline, CDR1 is WSHSY and CDR2 SAAADI. In nucleotides, the CDR3 is TGCGCCAGCAGTCTGGCGGGGCGGAAAGATACGCAGTATTTT. Its translation: CASSLAGRKDTQYF.

The chain has TRBV5-6 and TRBJ1-5, with 7 bases identical to TRBD1. Germline V lookup: CDR1 SGHDT, CDR2 YYEEEE. Losses at the gene ends were 7 bases for V and 4 bases for J; bases not matched to a gene: 14. The CDR3 is 16 residues long. In nucleotides, the CDR3 is TGTGCCAGCGGAACGTGGACAGGCAAGGGGAATCAGCCCCAGCATTTT. As protein: CASGTWTGKGNQPQHF.

The J gene is TRBJ2-7, the V gene TRBV2, with D possibly matching TRBD1 (5 bases). CDR3 size: 13 residues. Trimming pared 7 bases from V and 0 bases from J, leaving 10 bases between. Germline CDR1 reads SNHLY; CDR2 reads FYNNEI. CDR3 protein: CASNPDSSYEQYF. DNA for the CDR3: TGTGCCAGCAATCCTGACAGCTCCTACGAGCAGTACTTC.

The chain joins TRBV6-5 to TRBJ1-5; 7 nucleotides match TRBD1. The ends lost 9 bases at V and 5 bases at J; junction bases unmatched: 4. Germline CDR1 is MNHEY and CDR2 is SVGAGI. CDR3 length: 12 amino acids. CDR3 coding DNA: TGTGCCAGTCATCAGGGGGATCAGCCCCAGCATTTT. Amino acids: CASHQGDQPQHF.